This T cell receptor (beta chain) stems from a study of blood T cell repertoires in COVID-19. In the study overall: Researchers got acute and convalescent COVID-19 samples from the United States, Italy and Spain. In each case, the material was cDNA or gDNA derived from T cells, B-cell-depleted T cells, or PBMCs.

In the original processing: From reference gene primer amplification, estimates of nucleated cell counts were derived. Some clones are missing from TCRdb's copy, which holds only in-frame ones; the method was immunoSEQ multiplex PCR. Clonal size and the V and J genes are those of that table, whereas D and trimming came from the DNA. The table records tens of thousands of clones, approximately 85% of them present only once. V gave up 5 bases and J gave up 0 bases, with 15 bases separating them. Germline loops: CDR1 SGDLS, CDR2 YYNGEE. This CDR3 spans 16 amino acids. The rearrangement uses TRBV9 and TRBJ2-1; no reliable D call. The source is a human donor in a cohort sampled during active COVID-19. The sample comprised peripheral blood. DNA for the CDR3: TGTGCCAGCAGTGCGGCCGGGTCGAGCTCCTACAATGAGCAGTTCTTC. This sequence encodes CASSAAGSSSYNEQFF.